What follows are 10 T cell receptor beta chains derived from one specimen sequenced in a study of human thymus T cells. Sequenced by immunoSEQ multiplex PCR; TCRdb stores in-frame clones only, minus some. Of about 46,000 clones listed, 85% to 95% are singletons. Source material: blood. The receptors come from a girl under two years old with a congenital heart defect but otherwise immunologically healthy.

The chain is built from TRBV25-1 and TRBJ2-1; D is tentatively TRBD1 or TRBD2 (5 bases each). The CDR3 loop spans 14 amino acids. V lost 3 bases and J 9 bases, leaving 15 bases between the germline ends. Germline V gene lookup returns CDR1 MGHDK and CDR2 SYGVNS. The CDR3 is CASSDSPLGTEQFF. Written as DNA, the CDR3 is TGTGCCAGCAGTGACTCCCCCCTAGGGACTGAGCAGTTCTTC.

This clone was detected once. J is TRBJ2-5 and V is TRBV7-8; TRBD2 is a possible D gene (6 bases). The length of the CDR3 is 15 residues. Trimming took 2 bases from V and 2 from J, leaving 12 bases between them. Germline V gives CDR1 SGHVS, CDR2 FQNEAQ. DNA of the CDR3: TGTGCCAGCAGCTTAAGACCGGGAGCGCAAGAGACCCAGTACTTC. It yields the protein CASSLRPGAQETQYF. The variable domain in full, with the rest retrieved from reference TRBV7-8 and TRBJ2-5, is GAGVSQSPRYKVAKRGQDVALRCDPISGHVSLFWYQQALGQGPEFLTYFQNEAQLDKSGLPSDRFFAERPEGSVSTLKIQRTQQEDSAVYLCASSLRPGAQETQYFGPGTRLLVL.

The chain has TRBV5-4 and TRBJ1-1, with a tentative D call TRBD1 (6 bases). Trimming cost V 2 bases and J 0 bases, with 14 bases left between them. The germline gives CDR1 SGHNT, CDR2 YYREEE (reference sequence). The CDR3 has 16 residues. CDR3 residues: CASSLQGPLVNTEAFF. CDR3 DNA sequence: TGTGCCAGCAGCTTACAGGGTCCCTTAGTGAACACTGAAGCTTTCTTT.

The chain uses TRBV25-1 and TRBJ2-3, with TRBD1 as a possible D gene (5 bases). This CDR3 region has 11 residues. Germline assignment: CDR1 MGHDK and CDR2 SYGVNS. V shed 5 bases and J shed 5 bases, with 5 bases lying between them. The CDR3 DNA follows: TGTGCCAGCAGTCAGGGAGATACGCAGTATTTT. Amino acid sequence: CASSQGDTQYF.

This clone was detected only once. The chain has TRBV20-1 and TRBJ2-5; 10 positions match TRBD1. The V segment lost 5 bases and the J segment 9 bases; nucleotides outside the gene matches: 3. This CDR3 region has 11 residues. Germline CDR1 is DFQATT and CDR2 is SNEGSKA (reference sequence). In nucleotides, the CDR3 is TGCAGTGCTGGGACAGGGGCGGCCCAGTACTTC. Protein product: CSAGTGAAQYF.

V and J are TRBV15 and TRBJ2-5, with D unclear. Trimming removed 0 bases at V and 3 bases at J, with 11 bases between. The CDR3 has 15 amino acids. In germline, CDR1 is LNHNV, CDR2 YYDKDF (reference sequence). The CDR3 sequence is CATSRDQEREETQYF. DNA of the CDR3: TGTGCCACCAGCAGAGATCAAGAGAGAGAAGAGACCCAGTACTTC. The full variable domain, in which reference TRBV15 and TRBJ2-5 provide the parts outside the CDR3, is DAMVIQNPRYQVTQFGKPVTLSCSQTLNHNVMYWYQQKSSQAPKLLFHYYDKDFNNEADTPDNFQSRRPNTSFCFLDIRSPGLGDTAMYLCATSRDQEREETQYFGPGTRLLVL.

The V call is TRBV2, the J call TRBJ2-3, with D perhaps matching TRBD1 (5 bases). This CDR3 has 12 amino acids. Germline V lookup: CDR1 SNHLY, CDR2 FYNNEI. The V end lost 6 bases, the J end lost 3 bases, and 7 bases lay between the germline ends. The CDR3 protein is CASRTDTDTQYF. CDR3 bases: TGTGCCAGCAGGACAGATACAGATACGCAGTATTTT.

The genes are TRBV5-1 and TRBJ1-4, with no clear D. Germline values: CDR1 SGHRS, CDR2 YFSETQ. V lost 0 bases and J 8 bases, leaving 17 bases between the germline ends. The CDR3 spans 16 residues. The CDR3 loop is CASSLAGGSRGEKLFF. The CDR3 DNA sequence: TGCGCCAGCAGCTTGGCGGGCGGGTCCCGAGGGGAAAAACTGTTTTTT.

This rearrangement joins TRBV29-1 to TRBJ2-1, with a tentative D call TRBD2 (5 bases). V lost 2 bases, J lost 12 bases, and 11 bases lay in between. The germline gives CDR1 SQVTM, CDR2 ANQGSEA. This CDR3 is 11 amino acids long. Here the CDR3 reads CSVELMGRQFF. The CDR3 bases are TGCAGCGTTGAACTGATGGGGAGGCAGTTCTTC.

In its sample, this clone was seen once. The chain employs TRBV7-2 and TRBJ2-7; 8 nucleotides line up with TRBD1. Germline CDR1 is SGHTA and CDR2 is FQGNSA. There are 14 residues in the CDR3. Unmatched junction bases numbered 6, after V lost 5 bases and J lost 3 bases. CDR3 sequence: CASSTGGSGYEQYF. The CDR3 DNA reads TGTGCCAGCAGCACAGGGGGTAGCGGCTACGAGCAGTACTTC.